Listed below are T cell receptor beta chains from one sample, sequenced in a study of blood T cell repertoires in COVID-19. This table comes from immunoSEQ multiplex PCR, and its TCRdb copy is limited to in-frame clones, with some not included. The sample records approximately 70,000 clones, more than 80% being singletons. Sequencing used peripheral blood. The receptors here all came from a woman at least 80 years old with active or convalescent COVID-19. Both conserved end residues are part of each CDR3. A D gene is named only where the DNA matches it firmly. Not all rows give a size; the values are once, few, many and, for expanded clones, a class.

V	D	size	J	CDR3	DNA
TRBV3-1/TRBV3-2	-	-	TRBJ2-3	CASSRGNTDTQYF	TGTGCCAGCAGCCGAGGGAACACAGATACGCAGTATTTT
TRBV28	-	-	TRBJ1-2	CASREQGYYGYTF	TGTGCCAGCAGGGAGCAGGGATACTATGGCTACACCTTC
TRBV19	-	-	TRBJ2-2	CATAGTGNTGELFF	TGTGCCACTGCGGGGACGGGGAACACCGGGGAGCTGTTTTTT
TRBV9	-	few	TRBJ1-5	CASSVGLNQPQHF	TGTGCCAGCAGCGTAGGTCTCAATCAGCCCCAGCATTTT
TRBV4-1	TRBD1	-	TRBJ1-5	CASSQDGHLGQGAQLVNQPQHF	TGCGCCAGCAGCCAAGACGGCCACCTGGGACAGGGGGCGCAATTAGTTAATCAGCCCCAGCATTTT
TRBV6-5	-	-	TRBJ1-5	CASSYGRRINQPQHF	TGTGCCAGCAGTTACGGCCGGCGGATCAATCAGCCCCAGCATTTT
TRBV29-1	-	-	TRBJ1-1	CSVGSGVGTEAFF	TGCAGCGTTGGCTCAGGGGTTGGGACTGAAGCTTTCTTT
TRBV5-6	-	-	TRBJ1-2	CASSLTPNYGYTF	TGTGCCAGCAGCTTAACACCTAACTATGGCTACACCTTC
TRBV28	-	-	TRBJ2-1	CASKGDLEQFF	TGTGCCAGCAAGGGGGACCTAGAGCAGTTCTTC
TRBV6-1	TRBD2	many	TRBJ2-3	CASSERAGGLVDTQYF	TGTGCCAGCAGTGAAAGGGCGGGGGGGTTAGTCGATACGCAGTATTTT
TRBV9	TRBD2	-	TRBJ2-1	CASSVVGGGSYNEQFF	TGTGCCAGCAGCGTAGTAGGCGGGGGCTCCTACAATGAGCAGTTCTTC
TRBV28	-	-	TRBJ2-2	CASSLLQTGELFF	TGTGCCAGCAGTTTATTACAGACCGGGGAGCTGTTTTTT
TRBV20-1	-	once	TRBJ2-7	CSASIVQGGGEQYF	TGCAGTGCTAGTATAGTACAGGGCGGGGGCGAGCAGTACTTC
TRBV25-1	-	-	TRBJ2-1	CASSEYQRGALFF	TGTGCCAGCAGTGAATACCAAAGGGGCGCCTTGTTCTTC
TRBV18	-	once	TRBJ1-5	CASSPNAVNQPQHF	TGTGCCAGCTCACCGAACGCAGTTAATCAGCCCCAGCATTTT
TRBV28	TRBD1	-	TRBJ1-2	CASSSPGQGQRYGYTF	TGTGCCAGCAGTTCCCCGGGACAGGGGCAGAGGTATGGCTACACCTTC
TRBV6-5	-	-	TRBJ1-1	CASSSGHANTEAFF	TGTGCCAGCAGTTCAGGACACGCGAACACTGAAGCTTTCTTT
TRBV10-3	TRBD2	-	TRBJ2-7	CAISKAGGPEQYF	TGTGCCATCAGTAAGGCGGGGGGGCCCGAGCAGTACTTC
TRBV6-5	-	-	TRBJ1-5	CASRGDRNNQPQHF	TGTGCCAGCAGAGGAGACAGGAACAATCAGCCCCAGCATTTT
TRBV3-1/TRBV3-2	TRBD2	-	TRBJ2-3	CASSKREGLGTDTQYF	TGTGCCAGCAGCAAACGGGAGGGGTTAGGCACAGATACGCAGTATTTT
TRBV29-1	-	once	TRBJ1-2	CSVEEVASYGYTF	TGCAGCGTTGAAGAGGTGGCATCCTATGGCTACACCTTC
TRBV9	-	-	TRBJ1-6	CASSVGVEGTLHF	TGTGCCAGCAGCGTAGGAGTAGAGGGGACACTCCACTTT
TRBV7-9	-	-	TRBJ1-5	CASSKGQINQPQHF	TGTGCCAGCAGCAAGGGGCAGATAAATCAGCCCCAGCATTTT
TRBV18	-	once	TRBJ1-5	CASSQQGYEQPQHF	TGTGCCAGCTCACAGCAGGGGTACGAGCAGCCCCAGCATTTT
TRBV12-3/TRBV12-4	-	-	TRBJ1-2	CASSFPRGYGYTF	TGTGCCAGCAGTTTCCCCAGGGGATATGGCTACACCTTC
TRBV9	-	-	TRBJ1-1	CASTSTVTENTEAFF	TGTGCCAGCACATCCACGGTGACAGAGAACACTGAAGCTTTCTTT
TRBV5-1	-	-	TRBJ1-5	CASSLAQGRGQPQHF	TGCGCCAGCAGCTTGGCACAGGGACGGGGTCAGCCCCAGCATTTT
TRBV5-1	-	-	TRBJ1-4	CASSWAQGYEKLFF	TGCGCCAGCAGCTGGGCCCAGGGTTACGAAAAACTGTTTTTT
TRBV27	-	-	TRBJ2-7	CASSLSLQGPDEQYF	TGTGCCAGCAGTTTATCGTTGCAGGGCCCAGACGAGCAGTACTTC
TRBV18	TRBD2	-	TRBJ2-1	CASQRTSSYNEQFF	TGTGCCAGCCAGAGGACTAGCTCCTACAATGAGCAGTTCTTC
TRBV6-5	-	-	TRBJ1-3	CASRAQGSGNTIYF	TGTGCCAGCAGGGCGCAGGGCTCCGGAAACACCATATATTTT
TRBV12-3/TRBV12-4	-	-	TRBJ1-2	CASSFSRNYGYTF	TGTGCCAGCAGTTTTTCGAGAAACTATGGCTACACCTTC
TRBV19	TRBD1	-	TRBJ2-1	CASSTIAGTGYNEQFF	TGTGCCAGTAGTACTATAGCCGGGACAGGGTACAATGAGCAGTTCTTC
TRBV11-2	-	-	TRBJ1-2	CASSSIQGYGYTF	TGTGCCAGCAGCTCAATACAGGGCTATGGCTACACCTTC
TRBV21-1	-	-	TRBJ1-4	CASSNHRGRLPTNEKLFF	TGTGCCAGCAGCAATCACAGGGGGCGACTCCCAACTAATGAAAAACTGTTTTTT
TRBV7-9	TRBD1	once	TRBJ1-6	CAIQPGQTISPLHF	TGTGCCATACAACCGGGACAGACTATTTCACCCCTCCACTTT
TRBV5-1	-	-	TRBJ2-7	CASSLSGLGRYEQYF	TGCGCCAGCAGCTTGTCGGGACTTGGCCGGTACGAGCAGTACTTC
TRBV5-4	TRBD1	-	TRBJ2-3	CASSGAGTGPTDTQYF	TGTGCCAGCAGCGGTGCCGGGACAGGACCCACAGATACGCAGTATTTT
TRBV29-1	-	-	TRBJ1-2	CSARDFYGYTF	TGCAGCGCCCGGGACTTCTATGGCTACACCTTC
TRBV5-4	-	-	TRBJ2-3	CASSLPPGLTDTQYF	TGTGCCAGCAGCCTCCCTCCAGGGCTCACAGATACGCAGTATTTT
TRBV11-2	TRBD2	-	TRBJ2-1	CASSLTRGDEQFF	TGTGCCAGCAGCCTCACCCGGGGGGATGAGCAGTTCTTC
TRBV4-1	TRBD2	-	TRBJ2-4	CASSPDSGGGAKLAKNIQYF	TGCGCCAGCAGCCCCGATAGCGGGGGGGGAGCCAAACTAGCCAAAAACATTCAGTACTTC